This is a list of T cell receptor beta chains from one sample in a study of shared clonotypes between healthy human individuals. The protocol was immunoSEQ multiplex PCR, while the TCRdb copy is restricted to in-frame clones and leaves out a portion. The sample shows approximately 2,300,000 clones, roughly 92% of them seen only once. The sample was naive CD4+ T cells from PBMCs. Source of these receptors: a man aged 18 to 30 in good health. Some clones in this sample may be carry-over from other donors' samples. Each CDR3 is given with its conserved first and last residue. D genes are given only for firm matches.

CDR3aa: CATSRGTDSGYQETQYF; CDR3nt: TGTGCCACCAGCAGAGGAACTGATAGCGGTTACCAAGAGACCCAGTACTTC; j_gene: TRBJ2-5; v_gene: TRBV15; len: 17; d_gene: .
CDR3aa: CAWSWGGVEQPQHF; CDR3nt: TGTGCCTGGAGCTGGGGGGGGGTGGAGCAGCCCCAGCATTTT; j_gene: TRBJ1-5; v_gene: TRBV30; len: 14; d_gene: .
CDR3aa: CASSLGQNYGYTF; CDR3nt: TGTGCCAGCAGCTTGGGACAGAACTATGGCTACACCTTC; j_gene: TRBJ1-2; v_gene: TRBV7-2; len: 13; d_gene: TRBD1
CDR3aa: CASSLEVGMGTEAFF; CDR3nt: TGTGCCAGCAGCTTGGAGGTCGGGATGGGCACTGAAGCTTTCTTT; j_gene: TRBJ1-1; v_gene: TRBV5-4; len: 15; d_gene: .
CDR3aa: CASSESSAHEQFF; CDR3nt: TGTGCCAGCAGTGAATCTAGCGCCCATGAGCAGTTCTTC; j_gene: TRBJ2-1; v_gene: TRBV2; len: 13; d_gene: .
CDR3aa: CASSLTGRTEAFF; CDR3nt: TGCGCCAGCAGCTTGACAGGGCGGACTGAAGCTTTCTTT; j_gene: TRBJ1-1; v_gene: TRBV5-1; len: 13; d_gene: .
CDR3aa: CASSFAGDVGTQYF; CDR3nt: TGTGCCAGCAGCTTTGCGGGAGATGTAGGGACCCAGTACTTC; j_gene: TRBJ2-5; v_gene: TRBV7-6; len: 14; d_gene: TRBD2
CDR3aa: CASSSIRKNTYEQYF; CDR3nt: TGTGCCAGCTCATCGATTCGAAAAAACACCTACGAGCAGTACTTC; j_gene: TRBJ2-7; v_gene: TRBV18; len: 15; d_gene: .
CDR3aa: CASSVSGQGQGTQYF; CDR3nt: TGTGCCAGCAGCGTCTCAGGACAGGGCCAAGGTACGCAGTATTTT; j_gene: TRBJ2-3; v_gene: TRBV9; len: 15; d_gene: TRBD1
CDR3aa: CASSLEGSGRAGEQYF; CDR3nt: TGCGCCAGCAGCTTGGAAGGTAGCGGGAGGGCCGGTGAGCAGTACTTC; j_gene: TRBJ2-7; v_gene: TRBV5-1; len: 16; d_gene: TRBD2
CDR3aa: CASRQVVGGYTF; CDR3nt: TGTGCCAGCAGACAGGTGGTGGGGGGCTACACCTTC; j_gene: TRBJ1-2; v_gene: TRBV2; len: 12; d_gene: .
CDR3aa: CASSGVFGYTF; CDR3nt: TGTGCCAGCAGTGGAGTATTCGGCTACACCTTC; j_gene: TRBJ1-2; v_gene: TRBV25-1; len: 11; d_gene: .
CDR3aa: CASSRYRANTEAFF; CDR3nt: TGTGCCAGCAGTAGATACAGGGCGAACACTGAAGCTTTCTTT; j_gene: TRBJ1-1; v_gene: TRBV6-1; len: 14; d_gene: .
CDR3aa: CASSLDRVRQYF; CDR3nt: TGCGCCAGCAGCTTGGACAGGGTTCGGCAGTACTTC; j_gene: TRBJ2-7; v_gene: TRBV5-1; len: 12; d_gene: .
CDR3aa: CSVSAGTVYSNQPQHF; CDR3nt: TGCAGCGTCAGCGCCGGGACAGTCTATAGCAATCAGCCCCAGCATTTT; j_gene: TRBJ1-5; v_gene: TRBV29-1; len: 16; d_gene: TRBD1
CDR3aa: CASSPSRTEDNEQFF; CDR3nt: TGTGCCAGCTCACCTTCTCGGACAGAGGACAATGAGCAGTTCTTC; j_gene: TRBJ2-1; v_gene: TRBV18; len: 15; d_gene: .
CDR3aa: CASSEYGMGTKSYNEQFF; CDR3nt: TGTGCCAGCAGTGAATATGGGATGGGGACGAAGTCCTACAATGAGCAGTTCTTC; j_gene: TRBJ2-1; v_gene: TRBV25-1; len: 18; d_gene: .
CDR3aa: CASSGRDRGYHEQYF; CDR3nt: TGTGCCAGCAGTGGCCGGGACAGGGGTTACCACGAGCAGTACTTC; j_gene: TRBJ2-7; v_gene: TRBV6-5; len: 15; d_gene: TRBD1
CDR3aa: CASAAGSSTDTQYF; CDR3nt: TGTGCCAGTGCCGCGGGTTCTAGCACAGATACGCAGTATTTT; j_gene: TRBJ2-3; v_gene: TRBV7-9; len: 14; d_gene: .
CDR3aa: CASGFSYEQYF; CDR3nt: TGTGCCAGCGGGTTTTCCTACGAGCAGTACTTC; j_gene: TRBJ2-7; v_gene: TRBV6-5; len: 11; d_gene: .
CDR3aa: CASSWDRGILEQFF; CDR3nt: TGTGCCAGCAGCTGGGACAGGGGTATATTAGAGCAGTTCTTC; j_gene: TRBJ2-1; v_gene: TRBV7-9; len: 14; d_gene: TRBD1
CDR3aa: CASSGSVASLYEQYF; CDR3nt: TGTGCCAGCAGTGGTTCGGTAGCGAGCCTCTACGAGCAGTACTTC; j_gene: TRBJ2-7; v_gene: TRBV6-1; len: 15; d_gene: .
CDR3aa: CASSLMAGNTGELFF; CDR3nt: TGCGCCAGCAGCTTAATGGCGGGAAACACCGGGGAGCTGTTTTTT; j_gene: TRBJ2-2; v_gene: TRBV5-1; len: 15; d_gene: .
CDR3aa: CASSSDRAQIF; CDR3nt: TGTGCCAGCAGCTCCGACAGGGCCCAGATCTTC; j_gene: TRBJ2-1; v_gene: TRBV7-3; len: 11; d_gene: TRBD1
CDR3aa: CASSLVGHQPPEQYF; CDR3nt: TGTGCCAGCAGCTTAGTCGGACACCAACCCCCCGAGCAGTACTTC; j_gene: TRBJ2-7; v_gene: TRBV11-2; len: 15; d_gene: .